The clone carrying this T cell receptor beta chain was detected a few times. No antigen is known for it. V was pared by 8 bases and J by 0 bases, with 13 bases between. The CDR3 runs to 14 residues. Germline assignment: CDR1 SNHLY and CDR2 FYNNEI. These data originate in a study of T cells in Graves' hyperthyroidism and ophthalmopathy. Broader study findings: Using 13 V-J features, a model discriminated ophthalmopathy from stable hyperthyroidism. Appearing also in blood were most of the thyroid clonotypes expanded above 0.001.

Amplified TCR beta CDR3 regions came from RNA transcripts. HTBI primers drove first-round RT-PCR of the TCR CDR3. One entry per CDR3 protein results from TCRdb running MiXCR on the multiplex PCR reads. In the table there are about 560,000 distinct CDR3 sequences, roughly 17% of which are singletons. Hyperthyroidism had been newly diagnosed in patients aged 18 to 65, and its duration was under 2 months. Investigators excluded patients with uncontrolled infection, other autoimmune disease, pregnancy or lactation. This receptor was obtained from a woman aged 18-30 years with Graves' hyperthyroidism. The chain couples TRBV2 to TRBJ1-2, with D unresolved. Sequencing was done on a sample of blood. CDR3: CASQGQSSNYGYTF. CDR3 coding DNA: TGTGCCAGCCAAGGGCAGTCTTCTAACTATGGCTACACCTTC.